The rows below give T cell receptor beta chains drawn from one sample of a study of CD4 T cells in relation to SARS-CoV-2 and coronaviruses. Generated by immunoSEQ multiplex PCR, the TCRdb table keeps only in-frame clones and is missing some. The repertoire holds about 29,000 clones, 60% to 85% seen once, with approximately 22% in the top ten. These receptors are not linked to any known antigen. The sequenced sample was CD4+ T cells from PBMCs, cultured in vitro. These receptors all stem from a human donor in good health. CDR3s include the opening cysteine and the closing phenylalanine or tryptophan. The order of the fields is J gene, V gene, D gene, CDR3 protein. D genes are given only for firm matches.

>TRBJ1-2|TRBV5-8|.
CASSFASRINYGYTF
>TRBJ2-2|TRBV27|TRBD1
CASSWDRAGELFF
>TRBJ2-2|TRBV5-1|.
CASSLVRGSGELFF
>TRBJ2-1|TRBV5-1|TRBD1
CASSLVGLGQGDNEQFF
>TRBJ2-7|TRBV7-2|TRBD1
CASSKGQGFYEQYF
>TRBJ1-6|TRBV19|TRBD1
CASRSFAGGRDSPLHF
>TRBJ2-1|TRBV9|TRBD2
CASSLRGGGTSGRRGSYNEQFF
>TRBJ2-1|TRBV19|.
CASSMESFFYNEQFF
>TRBJ2-7|TRBV30|TRBD1
CAWSTGTGAYEQYF
>TRBJ2-1|TRBV10-3|.
CAINMDRGNNEQFF
>TRBJ2-1|TRBV6-6|.
CASSYRSEQFF
>TRBJ2-3|TRBV3-1/TRBV3-2|TRBD2
CATGLAVTDTQYF
>TRBJ1-2|TRBV2|.
CASTGDADNYGYTF
>TRBJ1-2|TRBV5-1|TRBD1
CASSRDREYGYTF
>TRBJ1-1|TRBV6-5|TRBD1
CASRRDSWNTEAFF
>TRBJ1-2|TRBV4-1|.
CASSSAENYGYTF
>TRBJ1-1|TRBV18|TRBD1
CASSPRDRGATEAFF
>TRBJ2-2|TRBV5-1|TRBD1
CASSTTGALTGELFF
>TRBJ2-7|TRBV6-2/TRBV6-3|TRBD1
CASSRAGGLYEQYF
>TRBJ1-4|TRBV2|.
CASLVLKGEKLFF
>TRBJ1-6|TRBV6-5|TRBD1
CASSNPRQGASPLHF
>TRBJ2-2|TRBV4-3|.
CASSQERPGHKLFF
>TRBJ1-1|TRBV6-2/TRBV6-3|.
CASSYSAQGDTEAFF
>TRBJ1-5|TRBV19|.
CASNYGRVNQPQHF
>TRBJ2-3|TRBV5-6|.
CASSYIGASTDTQYF
>TRBJ1-1|TRBV24-1|TRBD1
CATSDFRQGRLNTEAFF
>TRBJ1-2|TRBV11-2|.
CASSLEGARGYTF
>TRBJ2-3|TRBV9|.
CASSVDPWVGSGAVSTDTQYF
>TRBJ2-7|TRBV18|.
CASSPGSYEQYF
>TRBJ2-2|TRBV7-9|TRBD2
CASSRLAGRNTGELFF
>TRBJ1-4|TRBV25-1|TRBD1
CASSADRETNEKLFF
>TRBJ1-2|TRBV5-4|TRBD1
CASSSGTVYGYTF
>TRBJ1-1|TRBV19|.
CASKGWVILDSNTEAFF
>TRBJ2-7|TRBV23-1|.
CASSQRAGSAYEQYF
>TRBJ2-2|TRBV5-1|TRBD2
CASSFGGTSFGTGELFF
>TRBJ2-5|TRBV4-1|.
CASSPEGGEGQETQYF
>TRBJ2-7|TRBV6-5|TRBD2
CASSRDSGRSYEQYF
>TRBJ1-6|TRBV5-1|TRBD1
CASSSGQGVAPLHF
>TRBJ2-7|TRBV9|.
CASSVADNWPVYEQYF
>TRBJ1-1|TRBV14|.
CASSQDHSPGQLNTEAFF
>TRBJ2-3|TRBV7-2|.
CASTRWGGAQGTQYF
>TRBJ2-2|TRBV4-1|.
CASSLGLGANTGELFF
>TRBJ2-5|TRBV4-1|.
CASSQVAGETQYF
>TRBJ1-2|TRBV19|.
CASNVGGVGYTF
>TRBJ2-1|TRBV29-1|.
CSVEGAVVVNEQFF
>TRBJ2-7|TRBV7-8|.
CASSSRGGGGRSSLYEQYF
>TRBJ1-5|TRBV7-9|TRBD1
CASSLSSGQGIGQPQHF
>TRBJ1-3|TRBV19|.
CASSINENSGNTIYF
>TRBJ2-3|TRBV19|.
CASSWTDSTDTQYF
>TRBJ1-1|TRBV3-1/TRBV3-2|TRBD1
CASSQDQRGRGAFF
>TRBJ2-7|TRBV28|TRBD1
CASNRDRAYEQYF
>TRBJ1-4|TRBV18|.
CASSPPGGYNEKLFF
>TRBJ1-5|TRBV19|.
CASSISRDLLRPQHF
>TRBJ1-6|TRBV7-3|.
CASSLDYNSPLHF
>TRBJ1-2|TRBV2|.
CASREIDYGYTF
>TRBJ1-5|TRBV2|.
CASSEGSSNQPQHF
>TRBJ2-2|TRBV7-7|.
CASSPGRITGELFF
>TRBJ2-3|TRBV11-1|.
CASSLMGGTDTQYF
>TRBJ2-2|TRBV28|TRBD1
CASRGQGNTGELFF
>TRBJ1-6|TRBV19|TRBD1
CASSPSGQGNSPLHF